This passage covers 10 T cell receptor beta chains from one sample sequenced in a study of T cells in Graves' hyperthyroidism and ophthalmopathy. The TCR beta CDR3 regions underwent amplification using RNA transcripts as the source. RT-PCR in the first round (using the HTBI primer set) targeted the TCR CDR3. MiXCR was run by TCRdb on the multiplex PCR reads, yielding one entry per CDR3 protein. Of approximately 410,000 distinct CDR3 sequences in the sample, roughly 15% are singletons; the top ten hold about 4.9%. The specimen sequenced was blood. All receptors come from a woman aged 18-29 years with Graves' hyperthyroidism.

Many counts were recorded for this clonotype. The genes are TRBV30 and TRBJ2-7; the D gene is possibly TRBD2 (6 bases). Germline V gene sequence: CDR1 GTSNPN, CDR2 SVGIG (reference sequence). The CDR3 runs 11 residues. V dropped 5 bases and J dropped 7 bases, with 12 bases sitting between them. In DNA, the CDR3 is TGTGCCTGGGGGCTAGCGCGTGAGCAGTACTTC. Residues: CAWGLAREQYF. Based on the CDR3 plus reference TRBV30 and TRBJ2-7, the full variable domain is SQTIHQWPATLVQPVGSPLSLECTVEGTSNPNLYWYRQAAGRGLQLLFYSVGIGQISSEVPQNLSASRPQDRQFILSSKKLLLSDSGFYLCAWGLAREQYFGPGTRLTVT.

The CDR3: CASSQGGLAGGVGVYNEQFF. Written as DNA, the CDR3 is TGCGCCAGCAGCCAAGGAGGACTAGCGGGAGGAGTGGGGGTCTACAATGAGCAGTTCTTC. The V call is TRBV4-1, the J call TRBJ2-1; 14 bases line up with TRBD2. Germline V gene data show CDR1 as MGHRA and CDR2 as YSYEKL. Trimming removed 1 base from V and 3 bases from J; junction bases left unmatched: 11. CDR3 size: 20 residues.

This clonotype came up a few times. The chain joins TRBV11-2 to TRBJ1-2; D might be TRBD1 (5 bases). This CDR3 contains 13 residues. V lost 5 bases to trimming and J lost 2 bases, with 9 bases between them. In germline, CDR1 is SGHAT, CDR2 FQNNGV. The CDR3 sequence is CASSGADNYGYTF. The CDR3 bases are TGTGCCAGCAGCGGGGCAGACAACTATGGCTACACCTTC.

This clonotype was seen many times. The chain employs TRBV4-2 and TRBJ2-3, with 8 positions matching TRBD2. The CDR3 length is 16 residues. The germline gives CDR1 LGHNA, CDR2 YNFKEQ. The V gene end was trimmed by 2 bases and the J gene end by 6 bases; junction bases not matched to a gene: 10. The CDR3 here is CASSQFGAGGADTQYF. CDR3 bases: TGTGCCAGCAGCCAATTTGGGGCGGGAGGTGCGGATACGCAGTATTTT.

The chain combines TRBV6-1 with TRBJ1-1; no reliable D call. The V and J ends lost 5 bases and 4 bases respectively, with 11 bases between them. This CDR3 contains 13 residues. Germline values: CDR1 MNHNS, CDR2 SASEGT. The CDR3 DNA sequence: TGTGCCAGCAGTAATGGGTTAGGCACTGAAGCTTTCTTT. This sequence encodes CASSNGLGTEAFF.

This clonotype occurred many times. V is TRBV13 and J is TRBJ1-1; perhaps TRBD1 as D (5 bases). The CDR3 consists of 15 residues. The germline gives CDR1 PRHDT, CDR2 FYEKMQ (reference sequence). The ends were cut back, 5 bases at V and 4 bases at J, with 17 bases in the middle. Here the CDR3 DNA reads TGTGCCAGCAGCCCAACCGGGGGAGGAAGCACTGAAGCTTTCTTT. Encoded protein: CASSPTGGGSTEAFF. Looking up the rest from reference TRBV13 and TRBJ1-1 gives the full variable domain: AAGVIQSPRHLIKEKRETATLKCYPIPRHDTVYWYQQGPGQDPQFLISFYEKMQSDKGSIPDRFSAQQFSDYHSELNMSSLELGDSALYFCASSPTGGGSTEAFFGQGTRLTVV.

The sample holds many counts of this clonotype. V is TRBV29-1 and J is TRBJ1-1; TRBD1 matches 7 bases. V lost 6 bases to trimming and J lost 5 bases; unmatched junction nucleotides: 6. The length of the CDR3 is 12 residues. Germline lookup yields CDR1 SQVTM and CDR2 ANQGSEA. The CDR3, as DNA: TGCAGCGTCCAGACAGGGCTAACTGAAGCTTTCTTT. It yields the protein CSVQTGLTEAFF.

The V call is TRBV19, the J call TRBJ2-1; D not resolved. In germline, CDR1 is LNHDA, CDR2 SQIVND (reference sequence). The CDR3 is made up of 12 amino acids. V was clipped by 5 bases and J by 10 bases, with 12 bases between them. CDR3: CASSPYGSEQFF. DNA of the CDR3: TGTGCCAGTAGTCCCTACGGGTCAGAGCAGTTCTTC.

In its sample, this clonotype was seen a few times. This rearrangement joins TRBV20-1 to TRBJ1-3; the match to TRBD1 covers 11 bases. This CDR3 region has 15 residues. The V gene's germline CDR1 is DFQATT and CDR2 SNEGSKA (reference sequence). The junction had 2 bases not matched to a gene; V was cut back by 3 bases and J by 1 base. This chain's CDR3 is CSARGQGGSGNTIYF. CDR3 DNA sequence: TGCAGTGCTAGGGGACAGGGGGGATCTGGAAACACCATATATTTT.

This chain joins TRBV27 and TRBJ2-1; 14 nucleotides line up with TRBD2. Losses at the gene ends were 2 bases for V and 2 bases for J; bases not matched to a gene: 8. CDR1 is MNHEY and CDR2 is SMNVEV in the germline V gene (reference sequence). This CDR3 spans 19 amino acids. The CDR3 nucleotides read TGTGCCAGCAGTTTACAGCCGGGACTAGCGGGAGCTCCCTACAATGAGCAGTTCTTC. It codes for CASSLQPGLAGAPYNEQFF.